A single sample is the source of the 9 T cell receptor beta chains below, sequenced in a study of blood T cell repertoires in COVID-19. The repertoire was sequenced with immunoSEQ multiplex PCR; TCRdb's copy has only in-frame clones and lacks some. The sample includes approximately 130,000 clones, approximately 90% of them seen just once. Sequencing was performed on peripheral blood. The receptor source for this set is a man aged 50-60 years with acute or convalescent COVID-19.

The chain joins TRBV7-9 to TRBJ1-1, with 9 nucleotides matching TRBD1. V lost 1 base to trimming and J lost 0 bases; unmatched junction nucleotides: 6. The CDR3 runs to 17 residues. CDR1 is SEHNR, CDR2 FQNEAQ, per germline (reference sequence). CDR3 loop: CASSLELGTGMNTEAFF. The DNA for the CDR3 is TGTGCCAGCAGCTTAGAGCTTGGGACAGGGATGAACACTGAAGCTTTCTTT.

The chain has TRBV2 and TRBJ2-7; TRBD1 aligns across 7 bases. V lost 6 bases, J lost 3 bases, and 5 bases stayed unmatched. The CDR3 is 13 amino acids. The germline V gene encodes CDR1 SNHLY and CDR2 FYNNEI. The CDR3 DNA is TGTGCCAGCAGACCCGACAGGGACTACGAGCAGTACTTC. Its protein product is CASRPDRDYEQYF.

The V gene is TRBV28, the J gene TRBJ1-1; D perhaps matches TRBD1 (6 bases). The V gene lost 5 bases and the J gene lost 4 bases, with 17 bases spanning the gap. This CDR3 is built from 15 residues. Germline CDR1 and CDR2: MDHEN and SYDVKM. The CDR3 DNA sequence: TGTGCCAGCAGTAACCAGGGGATGGGACGCACTGAAGCTTTCTTT. Translating it yields CASSNQGMGRTEAFF.

V is TRBV24-1 and J is TRBJ1-2; TRBD1 matches at 7 bases. This CDR3 contains 11 residues. V dropped 7 bases and J dropped 9; count of bases not matched to a gene: 4. Germline V CDR1 and CDR2: KGHDR, SFDVKD. CDR3 in DNA: TGTGCCACCAGCCGGGACAGTAGCTACACCTTC. Encoded protein: CATSRDSSYTF.

This clone showed up just once. The chain is built from TRBV7-2 and TRBJ2-3; TRBD2 matches 12 bases. V lost 5 bases, J lost 1 base, and 13 bases stayed unmatched. The CDR3 spans 19 residues. Germline V gene sequence: CDR1 SGHTA, CDR2 FQGNSA. The CDR3 nucleotides are TGTGCCAGCAGCCTGCCCCTAGCGGGAGGGCCGTGGGGCACAGATACGCAGTATTTT. Translating gives CASSLPLAGGPWGTDTQYF.

The rearrangement links TRBV6-5 to TRBJ2-7, with 7 bases aligning to TRBD2. The CDR3 runs to 14 residues. Per the germline V gene, CDR1 is MNHEY and CDR2 is SVGAGI. V shed 0 bases, J shed 4 bases, and the junction held 3 bases outside the gene matches. CDR3 bases: TGTGCCAGCAGTTACTCGAGTAGCGGGTACGAGCAGTACTTC. Translation: CASSYSSSGYEQYF.

The rearrangement links TRBV25-1 to TRBJ1-1; no reliable D call. CDR1 and CDR2 (germline): MGHDK, SYGVNS. The CDR3 runs 14 residues. The V gene lost 3 bases and the J gene lost 7 bases, with 15 bases spanning the gap. The CDR3 region is CASSDRLVIDEAFF. The CDR3 nucleotides read TGTGCCAGCAGTGACAGACTGGTGATCGATGAAGCTTTCTTT.

The chain couples TRBV6-2 or TRBV6-3 to TRBJ2-3, with 11 positions matching TRBD2. This CDR3 spans 13 amino acids. Germline values: CDR1 MNHEY, CDR2 SVGEGT. Trimming took 6 bases from V and 14 from J; bases not matched to a gene: 10. The CDR3 DNA is TGTGCCAGCAGCGAACTAGCGGGAGTTGGTCGGTATTTT. Translating it yields CASSELAGVGRYF.

V and J are TRBV5-5 and TRBJ2-7; 7 nucleotides match TRBD1. This CDR3 is built from 13 residues. Germline-derived CDR1 and CDR2 are SGHKS and YYEKEE (reference sequence). V was pared by 3 bases and J by 3 bases, with 3 bases of the junction left unmatched. The CDR3 sequence is CASSSRTGYEQYF. The CDR3 DNA sequence: TGTGCCAGCAGCTCGAGGACAGGCTACGAGCAGTACTTC.